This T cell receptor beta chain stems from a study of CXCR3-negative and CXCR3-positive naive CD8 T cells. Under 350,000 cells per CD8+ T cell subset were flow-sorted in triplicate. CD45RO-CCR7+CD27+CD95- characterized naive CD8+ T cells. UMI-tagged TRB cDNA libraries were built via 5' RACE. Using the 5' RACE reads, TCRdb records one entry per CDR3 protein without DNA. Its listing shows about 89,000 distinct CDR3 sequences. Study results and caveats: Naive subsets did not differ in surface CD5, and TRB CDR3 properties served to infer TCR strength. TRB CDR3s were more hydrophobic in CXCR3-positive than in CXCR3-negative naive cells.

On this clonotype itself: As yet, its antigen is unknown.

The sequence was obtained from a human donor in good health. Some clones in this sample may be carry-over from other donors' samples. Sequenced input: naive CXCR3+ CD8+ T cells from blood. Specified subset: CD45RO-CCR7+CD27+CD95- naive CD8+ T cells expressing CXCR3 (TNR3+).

The CDR3 loop is CSVDGTSGPDNEQFF. This chain connects TRBV29-1 to TRBJ2-1; the TRBD2 assignment by TCRdb is unverifiable without DNA. The germline V gene encodes CDR1 SQVTM and CDR2 ANQGSEA. The CDR3 loop spans 15 amino acids.